The T cell receptor (beta chain) described here comes from a study of T cell responses to AZD1222 COVID-19 vaccine (dated by TCRdb to 2020 to 2022). Notes on the research overall: TCR sequencing covered 230 to 250 trial participants: approximately 200 given two doses of AZD1222 and 26 given two doses of MenACWY control vaccine. Trial participants were enrolled into age subgroups of 18-55, 56-69 and 70-plus years, which contained 148, 28 and 57 TCR-sequenced participants, respectively.

As for this clone: Its binding antigen is unknown. No base qualities exist here, and no much larger clone lies one base off it.

In light of the paper, this sample's time point label describes: about 28 days (+/-7) after the second vaccine dose. AZD1222 recipients given second doses at about 4 weeks or at about 12 weeks were pooled, since spike-specific TCR depth and breadth were not found to differ between the two schedules. Vaccinee samples came from UK trials COV001 and COV002, including a single-blind randomized controlled phase 2/3 trial of AZD1222 (ChAdOx1 nCoV-19) in healthy adults. Trial participant PBMC samples were collected at day 0 and day 28 after the second dose for TCRbeta chain sequencing. The CDR3 regions of human TCRbeta chains were analyzed by immunosequencing. In the authors' own workflow: TCRs in the repertoires were matched against a reference library of SARS-CoV-2-specific TCRs that had been generated with the MIRA antigen-specificity platform. Breadth was defined as the fraction of unique TCRs that were SARS-CoV-2-associated. Depth was defined as the fraction of total T cells that were SARS-CoV-2-associated. Using the MIRA data, every spike-specific TCR was mapped to the spike region that the TCR reacted to and assigned to either a CD4 or a CD8 class. Log10-transformed breadth and depth values were compared by one-way ANOVA with Sidak's multiple comparisons tests. TCRdb retrieved this table from immuneACCESS and kept in-frame rearrangements only. Not all clones are present; in checked studies, unresolved V genes account for under half, and no reason is known for the remainder. That table is the source of V, J and clone size, and D and trimming were worked out from the DNA. Across this sample there are approximately 130,000 clones, with 70% to 90% seen only once. Jointly, the top ten make up 9.5% of the sample.

The investigation overall reported the following: Nearly half of unique spike-specific TCRs reportedly recognized epitopes outside regions mutated in the B.1.351 and B.1.1.7 variants. Because no day 14 peak-response samples were available, the repertoires could be characterized only after the peak T cell response. In the small 56-69-year group, the increase in depth fell short of significance, most likely because of low power. CD4 TCRs associated with the vaccine covered the entire spike protein, and the dominant responses were in regions 160-218 and 743-854. Only 5 to 7 AZD1222 recipients were SARS-CoV-2 seropositive at baseline, limiting conclusions about previously exposed vaccinees. After two AZD1222 doses, both the breadth and the depth of spike-specific TCRs were significantly higher than at day 0 and than in MenACWY recipients. Most participants were white British and females outnumbered males, and the authors suggested that clonal diversity may have been underestimated.

The germline V gene yields KGHSH for CDR1 and LQKENI for CDR2. The CDR3, cysteine through phenylalanine, is 14 amino acids long. The only DNA kept is the CDR3, 42 bases in frame from the first base. The germline ends are 9 bases apart after V is trimmed by 6 bases and J by 0 bases. The rearranged segments are TRBV18 and TRBJ1-5; confidence is insufficient to name the D gene. The source is an adult who received the AZD1222 COVID-19 vaccine. This specimen consisted of peripheral blood, obtained 28 days after the second AZD1222 dose. The CDR3 region reads CASSPDLSNQPQHF. The nucleotide sequence reads TGTGCCAGCTCCCCAGACCTTAGCAATCAGCCCCAGCATTTT.